What follows is one TCR beta chain and its context. As yet, its antigen is unknown. V dropped 0 bases and J dropped 1 base, with 8 bases sitting between them. Germline V CDR1 and CDR2: DFQATT, SNEGSKA (reference sequence). The CDR3 totals 14 residues. Genomic DNA, serving as template, underwent TCR beta VDJ and CDR3 profiling. Using its own MiXCR run on the reads, TCRdb lists one record per CDR3 protein. The sample consists of 35,000 to 45,000 distinct CDR3 sequences, 65% to 70% of them appearing once. These data belong to a study of CD8+CD57+ T cells in acquired aplastic anemia. Whole-study context: The DNA of sorted CD4+ and CD8+ cells averaged around 3.2 ug. Healthy donors had, on average, around 11 million reads for their CD4+ cells.

Broader study findings: CD8+ Simpson's diversity in patients was not significantly different from that in controls. Found in both controls and patients were twenty-nine CD8+ CDR3 sequences.

The source material was sorted CD4+, CD8+, or CD8+CD57+ T cells (not recorded which) from PBMCs. The genes are TRBV20-1 and TRBJ2-3; TRBD1 or TRBD2 may be the D gene (5 bases each). The sequence was collected from a human donor in good health, serving as a control. The CDR3, as DNA: TGCAGTGCTAGAGATGGGGGAGGCACAGATACGCAGTATTTT. Protein sequence: CSARDGGGTDTQYF.